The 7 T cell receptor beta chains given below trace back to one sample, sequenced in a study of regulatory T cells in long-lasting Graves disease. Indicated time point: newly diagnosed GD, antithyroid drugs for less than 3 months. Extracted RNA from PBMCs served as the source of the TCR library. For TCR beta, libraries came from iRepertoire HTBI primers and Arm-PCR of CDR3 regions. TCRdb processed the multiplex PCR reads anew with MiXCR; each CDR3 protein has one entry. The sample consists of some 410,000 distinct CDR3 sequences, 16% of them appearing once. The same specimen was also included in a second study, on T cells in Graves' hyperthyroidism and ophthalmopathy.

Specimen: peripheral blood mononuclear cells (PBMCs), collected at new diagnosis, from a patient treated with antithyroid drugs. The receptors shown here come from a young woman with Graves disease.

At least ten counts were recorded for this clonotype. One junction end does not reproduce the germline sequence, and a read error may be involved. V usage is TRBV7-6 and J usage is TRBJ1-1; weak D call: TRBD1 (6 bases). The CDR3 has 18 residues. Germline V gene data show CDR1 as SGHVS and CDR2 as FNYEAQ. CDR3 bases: TGTGCCAGCAGCCTAGCCTATAAAAAGCTTACAGGGAGCACTGAAGCTTTCTTT. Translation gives CASSLAYKKLTGSTEAFF.

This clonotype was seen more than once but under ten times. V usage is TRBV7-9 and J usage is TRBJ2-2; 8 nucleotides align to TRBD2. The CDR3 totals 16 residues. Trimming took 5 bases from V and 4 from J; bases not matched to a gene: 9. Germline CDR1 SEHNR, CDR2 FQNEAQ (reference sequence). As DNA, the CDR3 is TGTGCCAGCAGCCCGGTCAGTAGCGGGACCACCGGGGAGCTGTTTTTT. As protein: CASSPVSSGTTGELFF.

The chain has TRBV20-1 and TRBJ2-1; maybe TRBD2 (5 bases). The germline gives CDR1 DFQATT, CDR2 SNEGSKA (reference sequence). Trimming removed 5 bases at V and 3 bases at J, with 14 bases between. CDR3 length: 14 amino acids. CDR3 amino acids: CSAFRRQIYNEQFF. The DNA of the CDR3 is TGCAGTGCTTTTCGGAGGCAGATCTACAATGAGCAGTTCTTC.

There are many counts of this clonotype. The chain's CDR3 is CASSLDRLDQPQHF. As DNA, the CDR3 is TGTGCCAGCAGCTTAGACCGTTTGGATCAGCCCCAGCATTTT. The chain couples TRBV11-2 to TRBJ1-5; D not resolved. This CDR3 spans 14 amino acids. V was cut by 0 bases and J by 5 bases, with 8 bases left in between. Looked up from germline, CDR1 is SGHAT and CDR2 is FQNNGV.

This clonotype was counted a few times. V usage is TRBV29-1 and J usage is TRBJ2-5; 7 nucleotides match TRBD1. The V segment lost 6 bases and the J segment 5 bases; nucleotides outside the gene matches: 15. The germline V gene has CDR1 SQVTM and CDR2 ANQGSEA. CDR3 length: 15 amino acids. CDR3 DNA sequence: TGCAGCGTAGGGAGTACAGGGGATTCGGGGGAGACCCAGTACTTC. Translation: CSVGSTGDSGETQYF.

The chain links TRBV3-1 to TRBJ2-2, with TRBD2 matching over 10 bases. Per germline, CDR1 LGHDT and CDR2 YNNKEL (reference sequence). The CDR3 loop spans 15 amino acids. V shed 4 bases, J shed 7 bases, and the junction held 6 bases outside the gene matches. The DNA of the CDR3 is TGTGCCAGCAGCCCTACAGCGGGAGGGCTCGGGGAGCTGTTTTTT. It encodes CASSPTAGGLGELFF. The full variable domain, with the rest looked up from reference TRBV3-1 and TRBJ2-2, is DTAVSQTPKYLVTQMGNDKSIKCEQNLGHDTMYWYKQDSKKFLKIMFSYNNKELIINETVPNRFSPKSPDKAHLNLHINSLELGDSAVYFCASSPTAGGLGELFFGEGSRLTVL.

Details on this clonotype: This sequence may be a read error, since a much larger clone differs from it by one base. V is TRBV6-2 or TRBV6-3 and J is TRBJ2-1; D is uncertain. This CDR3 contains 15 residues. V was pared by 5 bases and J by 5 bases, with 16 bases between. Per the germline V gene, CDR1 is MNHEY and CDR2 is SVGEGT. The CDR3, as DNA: TGTGCCAGCAGTGAACGTATGACTTACCACAATGAGCAGTTCTTC. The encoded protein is CASSERMTYHNEQFF.